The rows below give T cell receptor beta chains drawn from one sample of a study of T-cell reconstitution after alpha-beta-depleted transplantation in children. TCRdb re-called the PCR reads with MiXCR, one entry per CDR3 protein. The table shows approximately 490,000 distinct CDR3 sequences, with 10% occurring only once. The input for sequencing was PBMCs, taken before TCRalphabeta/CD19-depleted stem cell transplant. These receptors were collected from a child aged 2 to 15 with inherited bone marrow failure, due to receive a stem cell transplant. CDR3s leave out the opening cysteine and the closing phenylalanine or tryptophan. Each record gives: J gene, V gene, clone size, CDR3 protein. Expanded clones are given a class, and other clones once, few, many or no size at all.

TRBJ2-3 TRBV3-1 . ASSQDSGEGDTQY
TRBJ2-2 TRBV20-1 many SARDQAGGPDTGELF
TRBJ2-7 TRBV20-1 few SAFRTSTDEQY
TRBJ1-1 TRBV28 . ASSFVAGPMNTEAF
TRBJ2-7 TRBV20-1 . SARGSIGEQY
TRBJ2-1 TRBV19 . ASSIGASGMDEQF
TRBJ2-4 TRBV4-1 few ASSQHTNRGLAKNIQY
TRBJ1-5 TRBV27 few ASSQGGRGSPNQPQH
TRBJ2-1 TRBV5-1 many ASSSGLAVYNEQF
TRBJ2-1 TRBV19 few ASLPGLAGYNEQF
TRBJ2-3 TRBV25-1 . ASSGRALLKADTQY
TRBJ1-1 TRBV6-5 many ASRDGVTEAF
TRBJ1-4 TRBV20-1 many SAGQGREKLF
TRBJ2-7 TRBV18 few ASSPPLLAAVYEQY
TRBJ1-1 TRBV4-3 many ASSHRQGGNTEAF
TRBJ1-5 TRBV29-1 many SGTGFRNQPQH
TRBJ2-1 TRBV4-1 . ASSLSHPGNEQF
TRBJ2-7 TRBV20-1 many SARDGPSGRYEQY
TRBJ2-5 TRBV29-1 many SSGEETQY
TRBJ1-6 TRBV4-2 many ASSQGQALISSPLH
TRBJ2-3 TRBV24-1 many ATSDLGAGSTDTQY
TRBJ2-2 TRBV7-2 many ASWKGIANTGELF
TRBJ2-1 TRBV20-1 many SAGGLAGIDEQF
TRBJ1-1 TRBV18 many ASSPNIVFVDRRMNTEAF
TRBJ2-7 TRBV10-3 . AIGQGWLDEQY
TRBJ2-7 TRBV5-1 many ASSFDRSYEQY
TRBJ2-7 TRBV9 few ASSQTSGKNEQY
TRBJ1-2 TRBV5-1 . ASRLTGGNYGYT
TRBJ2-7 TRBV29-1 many SVTGQPYEQY
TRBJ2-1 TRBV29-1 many SVDVVQGLNEQF
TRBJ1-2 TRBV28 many ASSPPGTGTSLYGYT
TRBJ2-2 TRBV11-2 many ASSLVGRGIDGELF
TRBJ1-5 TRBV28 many ASSELSGNQPQH
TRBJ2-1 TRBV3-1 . ASSPTSTPRWQF
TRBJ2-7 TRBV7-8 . ASSSWTSGRPHEQY
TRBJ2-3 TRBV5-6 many ASSLAVRDTQY
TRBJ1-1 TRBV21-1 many ASSEWSGAEAF
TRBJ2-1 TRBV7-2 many ASTRSPSGYNEQF
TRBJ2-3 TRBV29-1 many SVDAGNTDTQY
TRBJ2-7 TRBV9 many ASSVLAGEGYEQY
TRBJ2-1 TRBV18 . ASSPVAGSTYDEQF
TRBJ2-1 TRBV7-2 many ASRGTSGSYNEQF
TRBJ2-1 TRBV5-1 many ASSLDLDSGEQF
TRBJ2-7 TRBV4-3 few ASSQDSSRVYEQY
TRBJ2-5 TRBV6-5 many ASSYAGTSGSLQETQY
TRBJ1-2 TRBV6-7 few ASSYIRRNNYGYT
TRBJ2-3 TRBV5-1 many ASSLLATSTDTQY
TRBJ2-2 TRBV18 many ASSPLTLPAPGELF